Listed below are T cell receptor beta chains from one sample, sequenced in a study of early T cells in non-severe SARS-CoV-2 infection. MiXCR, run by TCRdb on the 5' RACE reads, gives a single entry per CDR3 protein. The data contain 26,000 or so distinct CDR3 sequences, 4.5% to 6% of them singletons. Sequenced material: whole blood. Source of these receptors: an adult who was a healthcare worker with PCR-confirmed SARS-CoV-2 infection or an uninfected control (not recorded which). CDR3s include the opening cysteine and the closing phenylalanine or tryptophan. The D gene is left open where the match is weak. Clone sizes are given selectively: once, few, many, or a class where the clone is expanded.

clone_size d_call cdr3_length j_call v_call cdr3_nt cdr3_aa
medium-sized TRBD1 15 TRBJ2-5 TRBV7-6 TGTGCCAGCAGCCTAGGACAGGGCAGGATGGAGACCCAGTACTTC CASSLGQGRMETQYF
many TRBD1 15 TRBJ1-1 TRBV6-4 TGTGCCAGCAGTGAGTCGAGGGACAGGGTGACTGAAGCTTTCTTT CASSESRDRVTEAFF
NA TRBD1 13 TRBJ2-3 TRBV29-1 TGCAGCGTTGTACAGGGGGCGCGAGATACGCAGTATTTT CSVVQGARDTQYF
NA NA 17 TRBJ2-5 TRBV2 TGTGCCAGCACCCCCGAGCCGGGACTCAGCACTAGGGAGACCCAGTACTTC CASTPEPGLSTRETQYF
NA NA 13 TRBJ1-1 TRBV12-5 TGTGCTAGTGGTTTGGTGCTCGAGGGAAAAGCTTTCTTT CASGLVLEGKAFF
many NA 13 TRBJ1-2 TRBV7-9 TGTGCCAGCAGCTTCATGGGGAAGGATGGCTACACCTTC CASSFMGKDGYTF
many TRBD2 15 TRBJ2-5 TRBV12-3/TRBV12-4 TGTGCCAGCAGTGGACTAGCGGGGGGTTATGAGACCCAGTACTTC CASSGLAGGYETQYF
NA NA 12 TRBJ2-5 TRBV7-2 TGTGCCAGCAGCTACAGGCAAGAGACCCAGTACTTC CASSYRQETQYF
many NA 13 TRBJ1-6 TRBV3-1 TGTGCCAGCAGCCAAGATCTAACGGCACCCCTCCACTTT CASSQDLTAPLHF
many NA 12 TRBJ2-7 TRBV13 TGTGCCAGCAGCTTAGAAGGCCAGAAGCAGTACTTC CASSLEGQKQYF
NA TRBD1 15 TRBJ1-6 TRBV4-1 TGCGCCAGCAGCCCGATACAGGGGGCGGATTCACCCCTCCACTTT CASSPIQGADSPLHF
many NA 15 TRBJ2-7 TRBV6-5 TGTGCCAGCAGTTACAGCCGGGGCGTTAGCTACGAGCAGTACTTC CASSYSRGVSYEQYF
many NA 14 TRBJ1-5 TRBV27 TGTGCCAGCAGTTTCCCGGGGAGCAATCAGCCCCAGCATTTT CASSFPGSNQPQHF
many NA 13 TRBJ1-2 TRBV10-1 TGCGCCAGCAGTGAGTCGCCAGACTATGGCTACACCTTC CASSESPDYGYTF
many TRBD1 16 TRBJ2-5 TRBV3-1 TGTGCCAGCAGCCAAGATCCCCGACAGGGAAGAGAGACCCAGTACTTC CASSQDPRQGRETQYF
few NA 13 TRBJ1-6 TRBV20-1 TGCAGTGCTAGAGTTAACAGAAATTCACCCCTCCACTTT CSARVNRNSPLHF
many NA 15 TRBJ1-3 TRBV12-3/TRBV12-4 TGTGCCAGCAGTTTAGGGACAGTCGCTGGAAACACCATATATTTT CASSLGTVAGNTIYF
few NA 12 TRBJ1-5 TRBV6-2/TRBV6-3 TGTGCCAGCCGTTCTACCCAACGGACCCAGCATTTT CASRSTQRTQHF
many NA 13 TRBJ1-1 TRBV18 TGTGCCAGCTCACCGTCGGACTCCCGGGAAGCTTTCTTT CASSPSDSREAFF
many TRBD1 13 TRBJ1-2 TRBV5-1 TGCGCCAGCGGTCCGGGACAGGGCGATGGCTACACCTTC CASGPGQGDGYTF
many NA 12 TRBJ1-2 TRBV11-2 TGTGCCAGCAGTTTAGAGGGGTATGGCTACACCTTC CASSLEGYGYTF
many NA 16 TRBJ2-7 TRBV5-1 TGCGCCAGCAGCTTGGTTAGCCCGGGGGCGGCTTACGAGCAGTACTTC CASSLVSPGAAYEQYF
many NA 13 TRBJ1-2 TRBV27 TGTGCCAGCAGTTTTCAGGGGAACTATGGCTACACCTTC CASSFQGNYGYTF